The next 27 T cell receptor beta chains were all read from a single sample in a study of technical replicates of blood from several donors. Method: immunoSEQ multiplex PCR; TCRdb's copy keeps in-frame clones and lacks some. The table lists almost 70,000 clones, roughly 88% of them singletons, with about 4.5% in the top ten. Sequences were obtained from PBMCs. The receptor set was obtained from a human donor in good health. Some clones in this sample may be carry-over from other donors' samples.

The rearrangement joins TRBV30 to TRBJ1-6; unclear D gene. Germline CDR1 reads GTSNPN; CDR2 reads SVGIG (reference sequence). The length of the CDR3 is 11 residues. Trimming left V 3 bases short and J 17 bases short, with 14 bases between. CDR3 amino acids: CAWSSRLFVHF. CDR3 nucleotide sequence: TGTGCCTGGAGCAGTCGCTTGTTCGTCCACTTT.

The J gene is TRBJ1-6, the V gene TRBV5-4, with D perhaps TRBD1 (5 bases). Trimming cost V 1 base and J 7 bases, with 15 bases left between them. The CDR3 is made up of 16 amino acids. Germline CDR1 SGHNT, CDR2 YYREEE (reference sequence). CDR3 sequence reads: CASSLWGGSGNSPLHF. The CDR3 DNA reads as TGTGCCAGCAGCTTGTGGGGCGGTTCTGGAAATTCACCCCTCCACTTT.

The CDR3 nucleotides read TGTGCCAGCAGCAAAGGGACTAGCGGGAGCACAGATACGCAGTATTTT. Amino acid sequence: CASSKGTSGSTDTQYF. This chain connects TRBV7-9 to TRBJ2-3; 12 nucleotides line up with TRBD2. V lost 5 bases and J lost 0; bases outside the gene matches: 3. The CDR3 covers 16 residues. Germline loops: CDR1 SEHNR, CDR2 FQNEAQ (reference sequence).

The chain links TRBV19 to TRBJ2-1; D ambiguous. The CDR3 contains 13 residues. Germline-derived CDR1 and CDR2 are LNHDA and SQIVND (reference sequence). Trimming shortened V by 2 bases and J by 5 bases, and 7 bases separated the two germline ends. For the CDR3, the DNA is TGTGCCAGTAGTATAAATGCGAACAATGAGCAGTTCTTC. Its translation: CASSINANNEQFF.

The V gene is TRBV11-2, the J gene TRBJ2-3; 8 bases agree with TRBD1. This CDR3 is 16 amino acids long. Germline loops: CDR1 SGHAT, CDR2 FQNNGV. V lost 5 bases, J lost 0 bases, and 7 bases stayed unmatched. CDR3 coding DNA: TGTGCCAGCAGCCCGGACAGGGCTTCTAGCACAGATACGCAGTATTTT. It codes for CASSPDRASSTDTQYF.

The chain recombines TRBV10-3 with TRBJ2-7; TRBD2 matches 8 bases. V shed 3 bases and J 7 bases; nucleotides not matched to a gene: 8. This CDR3 region has 14 residues. Per germline, CDR1 ENHRY and CDR2 SYGVKD. The CDR3 reads CAISDNPRGGEQYF. As DNA, the CDR3 is TGTGCCATCAGTGACAACCCTCGGGGGGGGGAGCAGTACTTC.

The chain has TRBV5-1 and TRBJ2-1, with 12 bases fitting TRBD2. Germline V gene sequence: CDR1 SGHRS, CDR2 YFSETQ. The CDR3 is 16 amino acids. Trimming at V came to 3 bases and at J to 7 bases, leaving 8 bases not matched to a gene. The CDR3: CASSSFLAGGRNEQFF. The DNA for the CDR3 is TGCGCCAGCAGCTCCTTTCTAGCGGGGGGGAGGAATGAGCAGTTCTTC.

The chain has TRBV19 and TRBJ1-2; D not certain. Germline loops: CDR1 LNHDA, CDR2 SQIVND (reference sequence). This CDR3 contains 12 residues. The V gene lost 5 bases and the J gene lost 2 bases, with 6 bases spanning the gap. CDR3 in DNA: TGTGCCAGTAGTCGTCAGAACTATGGCTACACCTTC. The encoded protein is CASSRQNYGYTF. Full variable domain (remainder filled in from reference TRBV19 and TRBJ1-2): DGGITQSPKYLFRKEGQNVTLSCEQNLNHDAMYWYRQDPGQGLRLIYYSQIVNDFQKGDIAEGYSVSREKKESFPLTVTSAQKNPTAFYLCASSRQNYGYTFGSGTRLTVV.

V gene TRBV5-4 combines with J gene TRBJ2-5, with a weak D call TRBD1 (5 bases). The germline V and J ends were trimmed by 0 bases and 5 bases, with 14 bases remaining between them. CDR1 SGHNT and CDR2 YYREEE come from the germline V gene (reference sequence). The CDR3 consists of 15 residues. CDR3 protein: CASSLGLTGTETQYF. In DNA form, the CDR3 reads TGTGCCAGCAGCTTGGGCTTAACAGGAACCGAGACCCAGTACTTC.

The chain combines TRBV7-6 with TRBJ2-7; TRBD1 is a possible D gene (5 bases). Trimming stripped 1 base from V and 3 bases from J, with 13 bases between. Germline V CDR1 and CDR2: SGHVS, FNYEAQ. CDR3 size: 15 residues. For the CDR3, the DNA is TGTGCCAGCAGCTTAGACCAGGGCGCATTCTACGAGCAGTACTTC. Translation: CASSLDQGAFYEQYF. The full variable domain, completed using reference TRBV7-6 and TRBJ2-7, is GAGVSQSPRYKVTKRGQDVALRCDPISGHVSLYWYRQALGQGPEFLTYFNYEAQQDKSGLPNDRFSAERPEGSISTLTIQRTEQRDSAMYRCASSLDQGAFYEQYFGPGTRLTVT.

This clone came up once. The chain links TRBV7-7 to TRBJ2-2; perhaps TRBD1 as D (5 bases). Germline CDR1 is SSHAT and CDR2 is FNYEAQ (reference sequence). This CDR3 spans 13 amino acids. Trimming stripped 4 bases from V and 7 bases from J, with 10 bases between. The CDR3 DNA follows: TGTGCCAGCAGCTCCACCAGGGTCGGGGAGCTGTTTTTT. It specifies CASSSTRVGELFF.

The V call is TRBV6-6, the J call TRBJ1-2; D is possibly TRBD1 (6 bases). Trimming pared 0 bases from V and 8 bases from J, leaving 13 bases between. CDR1 MNHNY and CDR2 SVGAGI come from the germline V gene (reference sequence). This CDR3 is 14 amino acids long. Here the CDR3 DNA reads TGTGCCAGCAGTTACTCGACAGGAGCCCGGGGCTACACCTTC. It codes for CASSYSTGARGYTF.

The gene calls are TRBV6-5 and TRBJ2-2; D is ambiguous. CDR1 and CDR2 (germline): MNHEY, SVGAGI. The V end was cut by 6 bases, the J end by 5 bases, with 7 bases between. The CDR3 consists of 12 residues. Here the CDR3 DNA reads TGTGCCAGCAGACAAATTACCGGGGAGCTGTTTTTT. Its protein product is CASRQITGELFF.

The chain uses TRBV6-5 and TRBJ1-2; no firm D call. The CDR3 is made up of 16 amino acids. The germline gives CDR1 MNHEY, CDR2 SVGAGI. V lost 1 base to trimming and J lost 2 bases, with 14 bases between them. CDR3 nucleotide sequence: TGTGCCAGCAGTTACTTCCCAAGCGCAGTCAACTATGGCTACACCTTC. Its translation: CASSYFPSAVNYGYTF.

In regard to this clone: The sample contains more than one DNA sequence encoding this CDR3. The rearrangement links TRBV12-1 to TRBJ1-1; the table gives TRBD1 as D, unverified against the DNA. TRBV12-1 is termed a pseudogene. This CDR3 has 17 residues. The CDR3 sequence: CASTLHGKGGMNTEAFF. The CDR3 nucleotides read TGCGCCAGCACCCTGCATGGAAAAGGGGGCATGAACACTGAAGCTTTCTTT.

This chain uses TRBV7-2 with TRBJ2-1, with a weak D call TRBD2 (5 bases). Trimming took 8 bases from V and 0 from J, leaving 14 bases between them. Germline-derived CDR1 and CDR2 are SGHTA and FQGNSA. This CDR3 region has 15 residues. In DNA form, the CDR3 reads TGTGCCAGCCGCCTCGAGAGCGGCTCCTACAATGAGCAGTTCTTC. This codes for CASRLESGSYNEQFF.

The CDR3 protein is CASSEETEADTQYF. Here the CDR3 DNA reads TGTGCCAGCAGTGAAGAGACAGAAGCAGATACGCAGTATTTT. V is TRBV2 and J is TRBJ2-3, with D tentatively TRBD1 (5 bases). Germline V gives CDR1 SNHLY, CDR2 FYNNEI. Trimming shortened V by 1 base and J by 4 bases, and 9 bases separated the two germline ends. The CDR3 sequence is 14 residues long.

The chain uses TRBV2 and TRBJ2-5; D not resolved. Germline lookup yields CDR1 SNHLY and CDR2 FYNNEI. With 4 bases removed from V and 1 base from J, the gap between germline ends came to 7 bases. The CDR3 contains 13 residues. The CDR3 is CASSVGSQETQYF. The DNA for the CDR3 is TGTGCCAGCAGTGTCGGGTCCCAAGAGACCCAGTACTTC.

This clone was recorded once. The chain has TRBV6-6 and TRBJ2-7; D is unclear. The V end lost 5 bases, the J end lost 3 bases, and 5 bases lay between the germline ends. CDR1 is MNHNY, CDR2 SVGAGI, per germline (reference sequence). This CDR3 is 11 amino acids long. This chain's CDR3 is CASSLNYEQYF. The CDR3 coding sequence is TGTGCCAGCAGTCTAAACTACGAGCAGTACTTC.

CDR3 residues: CASSFSAGQETQYF. DNA for the CDR3: TGCGCCAGCAGCTTCTCGGCAGGTCAAGAGACCCAGTACTTC. The chain couples TRBV5-1 to TRBJ2-5; no clear D. The length of the CDR3 is 14 residues. The V gene lost 2 bases and the J gene lost 2 bases, with 10 bases spanning the gap. Germline-derived CDR1 and CDR2 are SGHRS and YFSETQ.

This clone was seen a handful of times. This chain joins TRBV5-4 and TRBJ1-2, with D hard to call. V was trimmed by 1 base and J by 0 bases, leaving 4 bases between them. Germline lookup yields CDR1 SGHNT and CDR2 YYREEE (reference sequence). The CDR3 contains 13 residues. CDR3 coding DNA: TGTGCCAGCAGCTTGCGTGCTAACTATGGCTACACCTTC. Translated, it gives CASSLRANYGYTF.

The chain joins TRBV2 to TRBJ2-5; D possibly corresponds to TRBD2 (5 bases). The CDR3 has 13 residues. Germline CDR1 reads SNHLY; CDR2 reads FYNNEI. The ends were cut back, 3 bases at V and 7 bases at J, with 12 bases in the middle. The CDR3 DNA reads as TGTGCCAGCAGTGATTGGGGAGAAGTGACCCAGTACTTC. It is translated as CASSDWGEVTQYF.

The count of this clone is one. V is TRBV7-9 and J is TRBJ2-7; D gene ambiguous. Germline values: CDR1 SEHNR, CDR2 FQNEAQ (reference sequence). Trimming pared 5 bases from V and 6 bases from J, leaving 17 bases between. The CDR3 covers 14 residues. As DNA, the CDR3 is TGTGCCAGCAGCGACGCGGTAATGGGTAGCGAGCAGTACTTC. Amino acid sequence: CASSDAVMGSEQYF. The full variable domain, with the rest looked up from reference TRBV7-9 and TRBJ2-7, is DTGVSQNPRHKITKRGQNVTFRCDPISEHNRLYWYRQTLGQGPEFLTYFQNEAQLEKSRLLSDRFSAERPKGSFSTLEIQRTEQGDSAMYLCASSDAVMGSEQYFGPGTRLTVT.

The chain carries TRBV6-5 and TRBJ1-1, with D maybe TRBD1 (5 bases). Germline values: CDR1 MNHEY, CDR2 SVGAGI. The CDR3 totals 15 residues. Deletions cut 6 bases from V and 1 base from J, with 15 bases between. This chain's CDR3 is CASRARWGGNTEAFF. The CDR3 coding sequence is TGTGCCAGCAGAGCCCGTTGGGGGGGGAACACTGAAGCTTTCTTT.

This sequence joins TRBV30 and TRBJ2-3; 7 bases fit TRBD2. CDR3 length: 16 residues. The junction had 14 bases not matched to a gene; V was cut back by 1 base and J by 7 bases. The V gene's germline CDR1 is GTSNPN and CDR2 SVGIG (reference sequence). CDR3: CAWSAPGLKKGNTQYF. The CDR3 region has the DNA TGTGCCTGGAGTGCCCCGGGACTAAAAAAAGGAAATACGCAGTATTTT.

This chain uses TRBV29-1 with TRBJ2-7; 10 bases agree with TRBD1. The V gene's germline CDR1 is SQVTM and CDR2 ANQGSEA. The CDR3 spans 15 residues. V was pared by 6 bases and J by 5 bases, with 13 bases of the junction left unmatched. The chain's CDR3 is CSVANPGQGSHEQYF. CDR3 nucleotide sequence: TGCAGCGTCGCTAACCCGGGACAGGGGTCCCACGAGCAGTACTTC.

This chain links TRBV6-5 with TRBJ1-1; weak D call: TRBD1 (6 bases). The CDR3 sequence is 13 residues long. Germline V gene lookup returns CDR1 MNHEY and CDR2 SVGAGI. The ends were cut back, 6 bases at V and 7 bases at J, with 15 bases in the middle. CDR3 sequence (DNA): TGTGCCAGCAGATCCGTCGGACAGTTTGAAGCTTTCTTT. This translates into CASRSVGQFEAFF.